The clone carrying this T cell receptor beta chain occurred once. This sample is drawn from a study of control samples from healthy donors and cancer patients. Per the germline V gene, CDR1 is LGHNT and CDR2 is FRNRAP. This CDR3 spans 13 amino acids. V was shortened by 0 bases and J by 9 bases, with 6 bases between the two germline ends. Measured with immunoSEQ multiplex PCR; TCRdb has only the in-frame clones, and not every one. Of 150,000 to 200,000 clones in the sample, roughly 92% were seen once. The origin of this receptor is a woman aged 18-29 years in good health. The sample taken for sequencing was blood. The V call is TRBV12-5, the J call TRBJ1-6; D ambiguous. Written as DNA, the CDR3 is TGTGCTAGTGGTTTGGTAACAGCTTCACCCCTCCACTTT. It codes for CASGLVTASPLHF. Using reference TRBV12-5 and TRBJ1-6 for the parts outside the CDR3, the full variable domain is DARVTQTPRHKVTEMGQEVTMRCQPILGHNTVFWYRQTMMQGLELLAYFRNRAPLDDSGMPKDRFSAEMPDATLATLKIQPSEPRDSAVYFCASGLVTASPLHFGNGTRLTVT.